A selection of T cell receptor beta chains follows, all from one sample in a study of blood T cell repertoires in COVID-19. Using immunoSEQ multiplex PCR, the repertoire was profiled, and TCRdb retains in-frame clones only, with some absent. The sample holds 45,000 to 55,000 clones; 75% to 90% are singletons and the top ten take approximately 5.3%. Sequencing was done on a sample of peripheral blood. The receptor source for this set is a human donor in a cohort sampled during active COVID-19. Both conserved end residues are part of each CDR3. The order of the fields is J gene, D gene, clone size, V gene, CDR3 DNA, CDR3 protein. D genes are given only for firm matches. Expanded clones get a size class; other rows say once, few or many, or leave the size out.

>TRBJ2-7|-|-|TRBV5-4
TGTGCCAGCAGCCCCGGAGGAGCGGTCACCTACGAGCAGTACTTC
CASSPGGAVTYEQYF
>TRBJ1-6|TRBD1|-|TRBV9
TGTGCCAGCAGCGTAGACGGGACAGGCTCCGCGAAAGGTTCACCCCTCCACTTT
CASSVDGTGSAKGSPLHF
>TRBJ1-3|-|-|TRBV6-1
TGTGCCAGCAGTGTGGACAGTGCTGGAAACACCATATATTTT
CASSVDSAGNTIYF
>TRBJ2-7|-|-|TRBV9
TGTGCCAGCAGCCCCCGAGGACTGGAGGCCTACGAGCAGTACTTC
CASSPRGLEAYEQYF
>TRBJ2-5|TRBD2|-|TRBV7-2
TGTGCCAGCAGCTTAGGAAGGCGGGGGCAAGAGACCCAGTACTTC
CASSLGRRGQETQYF
>TRBJ2-7|-|-|TRBV29-1
TGCAGCGTTGAGGCGGGGGCGCTTAACGAGCAGTACTTC
CSVEAGALNEQYF
>TRBJ1-2|TRBD1|-|TRBV19
TGTGCCAGTAGTATAGCGGTCGGGACAGTCGAGGGCTACACCTTC
CASSIAVGTVEGYTF
>TRBJ1-1|TRBD1|-|TRBV3-1/TRBV3-2
TGTGCCAGCAGCCGCGGGACAGGGGACAAAGCTTTCTTT
CASSRGTGDKAFF
>TRBJ2-5|TRBD2|-|TRBV5-6
TGTGCCAGCAGCCCCGTGACTAGCGGGCAACAAGAGACCCAGTACTTC
CASSPVTSGQQETQYF
>TRBJ1-5|-|-|TRBV28
TGTGCCAGCAGTTTCCTGGGGGGATATCAGCCCCAGCATTTT
CASSFLGGYQPQHF
>TRBJ2-3|TRBD1|-|TRBV29-1
TGCAGCGTTCCTGACAGGGTGGGCACAGATACGCAGTATTTT
CSVPDRVGTDTQYF
>TRBJ1-6|-|few|TRBV19
TGTGCCAGTAGTATTACAGTAGGCAGGAGGAATTCACCCCTCCACTTT
CASSITVGRRNSPLHF
>TRBJ1-2|TRBD1|-|TRBV4-3
TGCGCCAGCAGCCAATTACAGGGGAACTATGGCTACACCTTC
CASSQLQGNYGYTF
>TRBJ2-7|-|-|TRBV7-2
TGTGCCAGCAGCTTAGGTAGACAGACCCTCTACGAGCAGTACTTC
CASSLGRQTLYEQYF
>TRBJ1-6|-|few|TRBV5-4
TGTGCCAGCAGCCTCGGGTCTGCTAGGAGTAATTCACCCCTCCACTTT
CASSLGSARSNSPLHF
>TRBJ1-2|-|-|TRBV5-1
TGCGCCAGCAGCTCAAATACAGGGTCAGCTAACTATGGCTACACCTTC
CASSSNTGSANYGYTF
>TRBJ2-7|-|once|TRBV5-6
TGTGCCAGCAGCGGGGGACACCGGAGTTCCGAGCAGTACTTC
CASSGGHRSSEQYF
>TRBJ1-2|TRBD1|-|TRBV5-1
TGCGCCAGCAGCTTGGAACAGGGGGCACGTGGCTACACCTTC
CASSLEQGARGYTF
>TRBJ1-6|-|-|TRBV7-2
TGTGCCAGCAGCTTATCCGGTTTCTTTGATTCACCCCTCCACTTT
CASSLSGFFDSPLHF
>TRBJ1-5|-|few|TRBV10-3
TGTGCCATCAGTGAGTCGAGCGGGGGGGCCCCCAATCAGCCCCAGCATTTT
CAISESSGGAPNQPQHF
>TRBJ2-7|-|-|TRBV6-5
TGTGCCAGCAGTTCCGGGACACCCCCCTACGAGCAGTACTTC
CASSSGTPPYEQYF
>TRBJ2-1|-|-|TRBV5-1
TGCGCCAGCAGCTTGGTGGGCAGGGCAGACAATGAGCAGTTCTTC
CASSLVGRADNEQFF
>TRBJ1-2|TRBD1|few|TRBV11-3
TGTGCCAGCAGCTTAGAACCAGGGGGAGAGTTGACCTTC
CASSLEPGGELTF
>TRBJ2-6|TRBD2|-|TRBV6-2/TRBV6-3
TGTGCCAGCAGCCCCGGGATTAGCGGGGGGCCTGGGGCCAACGTCCTGACTTTC
CASSPGISGGPGANVLTF
>TRBJ2-1|-|-|TRBV18
TGTGCCAGTTCAATCTCAGAACGGGCCTACAATGAGCAGTTCTTC
CASSISERAYNEQFF
>TRBJ2-6|-|-|TRBV30
TGTGCCTGGAGGGAACAGGGATCTGGGGCCAACGTCCTGACTTTC
CAWREQGSGANVLTF
>TRBJ1-3|-|once|TRBV7-2
TGTGCCAGCAGCTTATCTTGGGGGGACACCATATATTTT
CASSLSWGDTIYF
>TRBJ1-1|-|-|TRBV7-2
TGTGCCAGCAGCGCAGGACAGAACACTGAAGCTTTCTTT
CASSAGQNTEAFF
>TRBJ1-2|-|-|TRBV3-1/TRBV3-2
TGTGCCAGCAGCCAGAGACAGCCCAGCGACGGCTACACCTTC
CASSQRQPSDGYTF
>TRBJ2-1|TRBD2|-|TRBV7-9
TGTGCCAGCAGCTTCGACGCCGGGCGGGGGGGTAAAGATGAGCAGTTCTTC
CASSFDAGRGGKDEQFF
>TRBJ1-2|TRBD1|-|TRBV19
TGTGCCAGTAGTAGCCGGGACAGCGAACATGGCTACACCTTC
CASSSRDSEHGYTF
>TRBJ2-1|-|-|TRBV7-2
TGTGCCAGCAGCTTGGGACTTGAGGGCCATGAGCAGTTCTTC
CASSLGLEGHEQFF
>TRBJ2-7|-|-|TRBV9
TGTGCCAGCAGCGCGGGGGGGGGACAGGGCCCCTACGAGCAGTACTTC
CASSAGGGQGPYEQYF
>TRBJ2-3|TRBD2|-|TRBV5-4
TGTGCCAGCAGCTTGGGACTAGCGGGCACAGATACGCAGTATTTT
CASSLGLAGTDTQYF
>TRBJ1-2|-|-|TRBV19
TGTGCCAGTAGTATGGGGGCCCCATGGGGCTACACCTTC
CASSMGAPWGYTF
>TRBJ2-1|-|-|TRBV28
TGTGCCATACAAGGACTAATCCCTTACAATGAGCAGTTCTTC
CAIQGLIPYNEQFF
>TRBJ1-2|-|-|TRBV24-1
TGTGCCACTACAAACTATGGCTACACCTTC
CATTNYGYTF
>TRBJ1-6|TRBD1|-|TRBV3-1/TRBV3-2
TGTGCCAGCAGTCTACAGGGGAATTCACCCCTCCACTTT
CASSLQGNSPLHF
>TRBJ2-7|-|once|TRBV5-1
TGCGCCAGCAGCTTGGAATTTGTCGGCGAGCAGTACTTC
CASSLEFVGEQYF
>TRBJ2-3|-|-|TRBV4-1
TGCGCCAGCAGCCAAGATCTAGATACGCAGTATTTT
CASSQDLDTQYF
>TRBJ2-7|TRBD1|-|TRBV10-2
TGCGCCAGCAGTGAGCAGGACAGGGCATCGGAGCAGTACTTC
CASSEQDRASEQYF
>TRBJ1-6|TRBD1|-|TRBV27
TGTGCCAGCAGCCCGGGACAGGATAATTCACCCCTCCACTTT
CASSPGQDNSPLHF